The 28 T cell receptor beta chains listed next were all sequenced from one sample in a study of response to subunit inactivated influenza vaccine. TCRdb re-analysed the RT-PCR reads in MiXCR, keeping a single row per CDR3 protein. This table holds about 160,000 distinct CDR3 sequences, approximately 11% found once. Sequenced here: non-naive T cells sorted from PBMCs, sampled roughly 6 weeks after vaccination. These receptors came from a man between 50 and 59 years old who received an inactivated influenza vaccine.

The chain is built from TRBV28 and TRBJ1-2; D remains ambiguous. The V end was cut by 4 bases, the J end by 10 bases, with 13 bases between. This CDR3 is 12 amino acids long. CDR1 MDHEN and CDR2 SYDVKM come from the germline V gene. The CDR3 sequence is CASSSPPTTYTF. CDR3 DNA: TGTGCCAGCAGTTCACCACCAACAACCTACACCTTC.

Only a few counts were recorded for this clonotype. This chain connects TRBV28 to TRBJ1-6; TRBD1 is a possible D gene (6 bases). CDR3 length equals 13 residues. Germline V lookup: CDR1 MDHEN, CDR2 SYDVKM. The V end was cut by 7 bases, the J end by 9 bases, with 13 bases between. The CDR3 region is CASKQGRVSPLHF. In nucleotides, the CDR3 is TGTGCCAGCAAACAGGGACGGGTTTCACCCCTCCACTTT.

There are a few counts of this clonotype. The chain links TRBV3-1 to TRBJ2-7; TRBD2 is a possible D gene (6 bases). This CDR3 contains 15 residues. The V end was cut by 2 bases, the J end by 3 bases, with 14 bases between. CDR1 is LGHDT, CDR2 YNNKEL, per germline (reference sequence). The CDR3: CASSQNPGRGYEQYF. The DNA for the CDR3 is TGTGCCAGCAGCCAAAACCCAGGGCGGGGCTACGAGCAGTACTTC.

This clonotype was counted many times. The chain links TRBV29-1 to TRBJ2-5, with 8 bases identical to TRBD1. Germline lookup yields CDR1 SQVTM and CDR2 ANQGSEA. V lost 4 bases, J lost 4 bases, and 8 bases stayed unmatched. The CDR3 loop spans 14 amino acids. The CDR3 nucleotides are TGCAGCGTTGGAAAGAACAGGGGGTCAGAGACCCAGTACTTC. Encoded protein: CSVGKNRGSETQYF. Looking up the rest from reference TRBV29-1 and TRBJ2-5 gives the full variable domain: SAVISQKPSRDICQRGTSLTIQCQVDSQVTMMFWYRQQPGQSLTLIATANQGSEATYESGFVIDKFPISRPNLTFSTLTVSNMSPEDSSIYLCSVGKNRGSETQYFGPGTRLLVL.

This clonotype was counted at least ten times. The chain combines TRBV7-2 with TRBJ2-1; 7 bases map to TRBD1. Trimming took 5 bases from V and 5 from J; bases not matched to a gene: 9. Germline CDR1 SGHTA, CDR2 FQGNSA. This CDR3 region has 15 residues. Here the CDR3 DNA reads TGTGCCAGCAGCGAACCAGGGGGTGTAGACAATGAGCAGTTCTTC. It specifies CASSEPGGVDNEQFF.

This clonotype was seen a handful of times. The rearrangement links TRBV15 to TRBJ2-6, with 11 bases matching TRBD1. This CDR3 is 16 amino acids long. CDR1 and CDR2 (germline): LNHNV, YYDKDF (reference sequence). Trimming took 8 bases from V and 2 from J; bases not matched to a gene: 5. The CDR3 loop is CATVGTGGPGANVLTF. DNA for the CDR3: TGTGCCACCGTCGGGACAGGGGGACCTGGGGCCAACGTCCTGACTTTC.

This clonotype was counted a few times. The CDR3 DNA reads as TGTGCCAGCAGTTTCACTCAGAGCTACGAGCAGTACTTC. It is translated as CASSFTQSYEQYF. The rearrangement links TRBV2 to TRBJ2-7; no clear D. The germline V gene has CDR1 SNHLY and CDR2 FYNNEI. With 5 bases removed from V and 3 bases from J, the gap between germline ends came to 11 bases. The CDR3 is made up of 13 amino acids.

V is TRBV6-1 and J is TRBJ2-1; D possibly corresponds to TRBD1 (5 bases). The CDR3 totals 16 residues. Trimming took 6 bases from V and 3 from J, leaving 18 bases between them. The V gene's germline CDR1 is MNHNS and CDR2 SASEGT. The CDR3 DNA reads TGTGCCAGCAGCCGGACCCAGGGTGGGGTCTACAATGAGCAGTTCTTC. Translation gives CASSRTQGGVYNEQFF.

The chain combines TRBV18 with TRBJ1-1; perhaps TRBD1 as D (5 bases). The CDR3 consists of 14 residues. CDR1 and CDR2 from the germline V gene are KGHSH and LQKENI. Trimming removed 3 bases at V and 3 bases at J, with 11 bases between. Written as DNA, the CDR3 is TGTGCCAGCTCACCTGTCTGGGGGGACACTGAAGCTTTCTTT. Translated: CASSPVWGDTEAFF.

The J gene is TRBJ2-7, the V gene TRBV6-1, with a weak D call TRBD2 (6 bases). The ends were cut back, 6 bases at V and 4 bases at J, with 19 bases in the middle. This CDR3 is built from 15 residues. Looked up from germline, CDR1 is MNHNS and CDR2 is SASEGT. This CDR3 is CASSLAAGGTYEQYF. The CDR3, as DNA: TGTGCCAGCAGCCTGGCGGCGGGCGGGACTTACGAGCAGTACTTC.

This clonotype was seen repeatedly, ten times or more. The genes are TRBV7-9 and TRBJ2-1, with D perhaps matching TRBD2 (5 bases). CDR1 SEHNR and CDR2 FQNEAQ come from the germline V gene (reference sequence). Deletions cut 7 bases from V and 2 bases from J, with 9 bases between. CDR3 length: 13 amino acids. CDR3 coding DNA: TGTGCCAGCACCCTAGCCCCCTACAATGAGCAGTTCTTC. It yields the protein CASTLAPYNEQFF.

This clonotype was counted ten times or more. This chain connects TRBV28 to TRBJ2-1, with D unclear. With 2 bases removed from V and 10 bases from J, the gap between germline ends came to 12 bases. The CDR3 has 13 amino acids. Germline CDR1 and CDR2: MDHEN and SYDVKM. The CDR3 region is CASSLPTLGEQFF. CDR3 DNA: TGTGCCAGCAGTTTACCCACCCTCGGAGAGCAGTTCTTC.

V gene TRBV21-1 combines with J gene TRBJ2-7; TRBD1, the D gene given by the table, was not confirmed from the DNA. TRBV21-1 is classified as a pseudogene. CDR3 length equals 16 residues. The CDR3 coding sequence is TGTGCCAGCAGCCCGGAGACGGGGGGCGCGAAGTACGAGCAGTACTTC. It codes for CASSPETGGAKYEQYF.

This clonotype was seen ten or more times. The chain has TRBV28 and TRBJ2-2; possibly TRBD1 for D (5 bases). CDR1 is MDHEN and CDR2 is SYDVKM in the germline V gene. Between the trimmed V and J ends, which lost 3 bases and 5 bases, there was a span of 13 bases. The CDR3 contains 15 residues. CDR3 amino acids: CASSFLKGLTGELFF. The CDR3 DNA sequence: TGTGCCAGCAGTTTTCTAAAGGGGCTTACCGGGGAGCTGTTTTTT.

This clonotype was picked up many times. The gene calls are TRBV12-3 or TRBV12-4 and TRBJ1-3; D not certain. Trimming removed 3 bases from V and 0 bases from J, with 6 bases in between. CDR3 length: 14 residues. The CDR3 region is CASSLANSGNTIYF. The DNA for the CDR3 is TGTGCCAGCAGTTTGGCCAACTCTGGAAACACCATATATTTT.

This clonotype was recorded once. This could be a read error, since a much larger clone is one nucleotide away. The rearrangement uses TRBV12-3 or TRBV12-4 and TRBJ2-3, with a weak D call TRBD1 (5 bases). The CDR3 covers 15 residues. Trimming cost V 3 bases and J 0 bases, with 10 bases left between them. In DNA, the CDR3 is TGTGCCAGCAGTTTCAGGGAACCTAGCACAGATACGCAGTATTTT. It yields the protein CASSFREPSTDTQYF.

The rearrangement links TRBV5-4 to TRBJ2-5, with 10 nucleotides matching TRBD2. The length of the CDR3 is 16 residues. Germline V gene lookup returns CDR1 SGHNT and CDR2 YYREEE (reference sequence). V trimming: 4 bases; J trimming: 5 bases; junction bases outside the gene matches: 11. CDR3 residues: CASSPSSGGALETQYF. The CDR3 region has the DNA TGTGCCAGCAGCCCGTCTAGCGGGGGCGCCCTCGAGACCCAGTACTTC.

The chain links TRBV5-1 to TRBJ2-7; possibly TRBD1 or TRBD2 for D (5 bases each). The germline V gene has CDR1 SGHRS and CDR2 YFSETQ. V was clipped by 0 bases and J by 0 bases, with 7 bases between them. The CDR3 totals 14 residues. CDR3 sequence: CASSLAGTSYEQYF. CDR3 DNA sequence: TGCGCCAGCAGCTTGGCAGGGACCTCCTACGAGCAGTACTTC.

The chain recombines TRBV28 with TRBJ2-1, with 12 bases lining up with TRBD2. The CDR3 length is 15 residues. Germline values: CDR1 MDHEN, CDR2 SYDVKM. V gave up 4 bases and J gave up 4 bases; unmatched junction bases: 2. Here the CDR3 reads CASSSSGGAYNEQFF. CDR3 coding DNA: TGTGCCAGCAGTTCTAGCGGGGGGGCATACAATGAGCAGTTCTTC.

This clonotype was seen a handful of times. V and J are TRBV12-3 or TRBV12-4 and TRBJ1-2; D possibly corresponds to TRBD1 (6 bases). Trimming took off 5 bases at V and 4 bases at J, with 14 bases between the two ends. CDR3 length: 14 residues. CDR3 amino acids: CASSDGQLRYGYTF. In DNA form, the CDR3 reads TGTGCCAGCAGTGACGGACAGCTGCGCTATGGCTACACCTTC.

J is TRBJ1-1 and V is TRBV28, with D perhaps TRBD1 (6 bases). The germline V gene encodes CDR1 MDHEN and CDR2 SYDVKM. Trimming took 4 bases from V and 14 from J, leaving 14 bases between them. The CDR3 is made up of 11 amino acids. The DNA for the CDR3 is TGTGCCAGCAGTTCGCTCCGGACAGCCTTCTTT. Translated: CASSSLRTAFF.

The chain combines TRBV20-1 with TRBJ2-3; 9 bases agree with TRBD2. This CDR3 region has 15 residues. Germline-derived CDR1 and CDR2 are DFQATT and SNEGSKA (reference sequence). The trim removed 6 bases at V and 5 bases at J, leaving 12 bases unmatched. In DNA, the CDR3 is TGCAGTGCGCCAAGGCGGGAGGGGAGGGGAGATACGCAGTATTTT. It encodes CSAPRREGRGDTQYF.

The chain employs TRBV3-1 and TRBJ1-2, with 12 bases fitting TRBD1. Germline V gene sequence: CDR1 LGHDT, CDR2 YNNKEL (reference sequence). The CDR3 runs to 17 residues. The junction had 13 bases not matched to a gene; V was cut back by 5 bases and J by 6 bases. The CDR3 loop is CASSYSGTGGAGDGYTF. Here the CDR3 DNA reads TGTGCCAGCAGCTATTCCGGGACAGGGGGCGCTGGGGATGGCTACACCTTC.

This clonotype occurred many times. The genes are TRBV5-1 and TRBJ2-7; 8 bases map to TRBD1. The junction had 7 bases not matched to a gene; V was cut back by 4 bases and J by 4 bases. The CDR3 contains 14 residues. Germline V gene lookup returns CDR1 SGHRS and CDR2 YFSETQ. CDR3 bases: TGCGCCAGCAGCCAGCCGGGACAGGTTTACGAGCAGTACTTC. This sequence encodes CASSQPGQVYEQYF.

This chain links TRBV20-1 with TRBJ2-3; D might be TRBD2 (6 bases). V gave up 5 bases and J gave up 2 bases, with 17 bases separating them. CDR1 and CDR2 from the germline V gene are DFQATT and SNEGSKA (reference sequence). This CDR3 has 15 amino acids. The CDR3 bases are TGCAGTGCTGCGCATGGCGGGGCGACCACAGATACGCAGTATTTT. This sequence encodes CSAAHGGATTDTQYF.

This clonotype was seen many times. The rearrangement joins TRBV11-2 to TRBJ2-3; TRBD2 matches at 11 bases. The germline gives CDR1 SGHAT, CDR2 FQNNGV. The length of the CDR3 is 16 residues. Germline trimming cut 5 bases from V and 0 bases from J; bases unmatched to any gene: 4. CDR3 protein: CASSVSGRVSTDTQYF. The CDR3 DNA reads TGTGCCAGCAGCGTTAGCGGGAGGGTGAGCACAGATACGCAGTATTTT.

The J gene is TRBJ2-5, the V gene TRBV6-2 or TRBV6-3, with D perhaps TRBD2 (6 bases). The CDR3 loop spans 14 amino acids. Germline CDR1 is MNHEY and CDR2 is SVGEGT. V dropped 9 bases and J dropped 5 bases, with 19 bases sitting between them. CDR3 sequence (DNA): TGTGCCAGTTCAAACGGAGGGATGGAGGAGACCCAGTACTTC. Translation gives CASSNGGMEETQYF.

Many counts were recorded for this clonotype. The V call is TRBV12-3 or TRBV12-4, the J call TRBJ2-3; TRBD2 aligns across 8 bases. The CDR3 runs to 17 residues. V shed 6 bases and J 2 bases; nucleotides not matched to a gene: 13. CDR3 amino acids: CASRGTRGSSPTDTQYF. CDR3 bases: TGTGCCAGCAGGGGGACTAGGGGGAGCTCCCCCACAGATACGCAGTATTTT.